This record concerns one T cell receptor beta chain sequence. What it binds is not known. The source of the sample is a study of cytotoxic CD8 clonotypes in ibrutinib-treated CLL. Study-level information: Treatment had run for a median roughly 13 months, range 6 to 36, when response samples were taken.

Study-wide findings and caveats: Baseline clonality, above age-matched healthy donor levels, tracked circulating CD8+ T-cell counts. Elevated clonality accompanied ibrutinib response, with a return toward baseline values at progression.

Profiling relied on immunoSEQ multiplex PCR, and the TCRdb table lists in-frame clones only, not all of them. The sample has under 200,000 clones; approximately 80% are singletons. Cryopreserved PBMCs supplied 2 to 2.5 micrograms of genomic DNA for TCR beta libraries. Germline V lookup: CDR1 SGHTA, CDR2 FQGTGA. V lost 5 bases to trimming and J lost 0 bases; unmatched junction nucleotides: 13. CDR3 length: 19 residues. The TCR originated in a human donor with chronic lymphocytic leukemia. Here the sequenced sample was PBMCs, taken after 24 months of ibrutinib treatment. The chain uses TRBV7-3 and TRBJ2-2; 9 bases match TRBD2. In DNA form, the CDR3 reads TGTGCCAGCAGCCGGCAGGGGGGAATAGCGGGAGCGAACACCGGGGAGCTGTTTTTT. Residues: CASSRQGGIAGANTGELFF.